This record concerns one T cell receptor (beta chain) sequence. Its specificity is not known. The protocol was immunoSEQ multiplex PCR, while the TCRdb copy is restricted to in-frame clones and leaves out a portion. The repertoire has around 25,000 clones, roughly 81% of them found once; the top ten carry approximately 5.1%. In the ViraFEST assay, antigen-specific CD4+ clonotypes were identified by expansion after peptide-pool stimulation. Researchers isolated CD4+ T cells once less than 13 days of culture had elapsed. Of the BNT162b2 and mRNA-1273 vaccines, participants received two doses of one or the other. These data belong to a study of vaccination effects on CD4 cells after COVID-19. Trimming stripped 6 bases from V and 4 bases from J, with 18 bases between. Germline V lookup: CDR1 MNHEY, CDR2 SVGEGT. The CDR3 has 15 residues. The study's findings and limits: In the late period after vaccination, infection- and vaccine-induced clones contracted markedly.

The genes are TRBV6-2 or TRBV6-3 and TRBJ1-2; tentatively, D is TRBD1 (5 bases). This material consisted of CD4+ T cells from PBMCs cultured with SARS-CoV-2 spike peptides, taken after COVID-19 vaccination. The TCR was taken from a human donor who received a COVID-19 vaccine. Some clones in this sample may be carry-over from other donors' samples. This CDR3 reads CASSRRDSQTYGYTF. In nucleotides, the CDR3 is TGTGCCAGCAGCAGAAGAGACAGTCAAACCTATGGCTACACCTTC.